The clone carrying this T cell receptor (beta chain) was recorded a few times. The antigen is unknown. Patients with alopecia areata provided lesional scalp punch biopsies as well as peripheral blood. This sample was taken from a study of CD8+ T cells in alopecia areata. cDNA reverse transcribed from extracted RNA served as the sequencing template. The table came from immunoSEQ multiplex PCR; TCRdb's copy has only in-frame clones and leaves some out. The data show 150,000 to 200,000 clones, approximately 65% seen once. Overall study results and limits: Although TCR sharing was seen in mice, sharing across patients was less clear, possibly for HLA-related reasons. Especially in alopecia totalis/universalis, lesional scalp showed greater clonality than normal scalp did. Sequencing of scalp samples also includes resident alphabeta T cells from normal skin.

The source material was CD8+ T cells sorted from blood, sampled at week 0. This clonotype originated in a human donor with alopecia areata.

CDR3 in amino acids: CASSWRRSPEEKLFF. CDR3 nucleotides: TGTGCCAGCAGTTGGAGACGATCCCCTGAGGAAAAACTGTTTTTT. The chain uses TRBV27 and TRBJ1-4; D is unresolved. Germline V gene lookup returns CDR1 MNHEY and CDR2 SMNVEV (reference sequence). V dropped 4 bases and J dropped 8 bases, with 17 bases sitting between them. This CDR3 contains 15 residues.